The 21 T cell receptor beta chains presented below share a single source sample, sequenced in a study of siplizumab effects on memory and regulatory T cells. Generated by immunoSEQ multiplex PCR, the TCRdb table keeps only in-frame clones and is missing some. The repertoire holds under 110,000 clones, 85% to 95% seen once, with approximately 12% in the top ten. The sequencing input was non-Treg CD4+ T cells sorted from blood. Receptors were obtained from a human donor in good health.

The chain employs TRBV10-3 and TRBJ2-1, with 10 bases lining up with TRBD2. V trimming: 2 bases; J trimming: 8 bases; junction bases outside the gene matches: 6. CDR1 and CDR2 from the germline V gene are ENHRY and SYGVKD. This CDR3 is 15 amino acids long. CDR3 bases: TGTGCCATCAGTGAGAGGTCTAGCGGGAGCCATGAGCAGTTCTTC. It translates to CAISERSSGSHEQFF.

This chain connects TRBV10-3 to TRBJ2-7, with TRBD1 matching over 9 bases. J was trimmed by 2 bases and V by 3 bases; bases with no gene match: 8. Germline loops: CDR1 ENHRY, CDR2 SYGVKD. This CDR3 has 16 amino acids. As DNA, the CDR3 is TGTGCCATCAGTGACCCCGGGGGACAGGGTACCTACGAGCAGTACTTC. It encodes CAISDPGGQGTYEQYF.

J is TRBJ2-3 and V is TRBV6-1; 10 nucleotides match TRBD2. V shed 7 bases, J shed 3 bases, and the junction held 4 bases outside the gene matches. CDR1 MNHNS and CDR2 SASEGT come from the germline V gene. This CDR3 comprises 14 residues. CDR3 sequence reads: CASKREGRTDTQYF. DNA for the CDR3: TGTGCCAGCAAGCGGGAGGGCCGAACAGATACGCAGTATTTT.

This rearrangement joins TRBV7-8 to TRBJ1-1; a weak D match, TRBD1 (5 bases). The CDR3 has 13 amino acids. V was cut by 6 bases and J by 4 bases, with 12 bases left in between. Germline CDR1 is SGHVS and CDR2 is FQNEAQ. CDR3 DNA: TGTGCCAGCAGTAATCAGGGATCCACTGAAGCTTTCTTT. Its protein product is CASSNQGSTEAFF.

The CDR3 bases are TGCGCCAGCAGCCTCGGTAGACAGCCCAATGAAAAACTGTTTTTT. This sequence encodes CASSLGRQPNEKLFF. The chain uses TRBV4-1 and TRBJ1-4, with D tentatively TRBD1 (5 bases). The germline V gene encodes CDR1 MGHRA and CDR2 YSYEKL. The CDR3 is made up of 15 amino acids. V was trimmed by 4 bases and J by 5 bases, leaving 14 bases between them.

V usage is TRBV6-5 and J usage is TRBJ1-1; possible D gene TRBD1, 5 bases. The germline V gene has CDR1 MNHEY and CDR2 SVGAGI. Trimming cost V 6 bases and J 12 bases, with 17 bases left between them. There are 12 residues in the CDR3. CDR3 bases: TGTGCCAGCAGCCCTCGTTCCGGGGCTACTTTCTTT. Translated: CASSPRSGATFF.

The V call is TRBV5-6, the J call TRBJ2-2; D uncertain. This CDR3 comprises 15 residues. V lost 5 bases to trimming and J lost 5 bases, with 16 bases between them. Germline CDR1 reads SGHDT; CDR2 reads YYEEEE. DNA for the CDR3: TGTGCCAGCAGTACTGGATACTTGACAACCGGGGAGCTGTTTTTT. Its translation is CASSTGYLTTGELFF.

The chain has TRBV28 and TRBJ2-3, with 7 positions matching TRBD1. CDR3 length equals 16 residues. Per the germline V gene, CDR1 is MDHEN and CDR2 is SYDVKM. V lost 6 bases to trimming and J lost 0 bases; unmatched junction nucleotides: 9. The CDR3 sequence: CASSRTGATSTDTQYF. The CDR3 DNA reads as TGTGCCAGCAGCCGAACAGGGGCCACTAGCACAGATACGCAGTATTTT.

The rearrangement links TRBV12-5 to TRBJ2-7, with unresolved D. The germline V and J ends were trimmed by 5 bases and 1 base, with 15 bases remaining between them. This CDR3 spans 15 amino acids. Germline-derived CDR1 and CDR2 are LGHNT and FRNRAP. CDR3: CASGPWVQGSYEQYF. The CDR3 DNA is TGTGCTAGTGGTCCCTGGGTACAAGGGTCCTACGAGCAGTACTTC.

This clone was seen only once. J is TRBJ2-1 and V is TRBV7-3; 9 bases are shared with TRBD2. The junction had 6 bases not matched to a gene; V was cut back by 8 bases and J by 4 bases. The CDR3 runs 14 residues. CDR1 and CDR2 from the germline V gene are SGHTA and FQGTGA. CDR3 DNA sequence: TGTGCCAGCCAAACTAGCGGGCCTTACAATGAGCAGTTCTTC. Its protein is CASQTSGPYNEQFF. Variable domain in full (rest from reference TRBV7-3 and TRBJ2-1): GAGVSQTPSNKVTEKGKYVELRCDPISGHTALYWYRQSLGQGPEFLIYFQGTGAADDSGLPNDRFFAVRPEGSVSTLKIQRTERGDSAVYLCASQTSGPYNEQFFGPGTRLTVL.

The J gene is TRBJ2-6, the V gene TRBV27; unclear D gene. The CDR3 extends over 15 amino acids. Germline V gene sequence: CDR1 MNHEY, CDR2 SMNVEV (reference sequence). Trimming cost V 0 bases and J 0 bases, with 3 bases left between them. The CDR3 region has the DNA TGTGCCAGCAGTTTATCGTTCTCTGGGGCCAACGTCCTGACTTTC. Its translation: CASSLSFSGANVLTF.

This rearrangement joins TRBV7-6 to TRBJ2-1; 10 bases match TRBD1. Trimming at V came to 2 bases and at J to 4 bases, leaving 5 bases not matched to a gene. The V gene's germline CDR1 is SGHVS and CDR2 FNYEAQ. The CDR3 totals 16 residues. The chain's CDR3 is CASSLNRDRGYNEQFF. Written as DNA, the CDR3 is TGTGCCAGCAGCTTAAACCGGGACAGGGGATACAATGAGCAGTTCTTC.

J is TRBJ2-3 and V is TRBV21-1; the table assigns TRBD2, which was not confirmed against the DNA. TRBV21-1 is assigned pseudogene status. The CDR3 runs 16 residues. For the CDR3, the DNA is TGTGCCAGCAGCAAGGGTTGCGGGCTGTCCACAGATACGCAGTATTTT. This translates into CASSKGCGLSTDTQYF.

The chain joins TRBV6-4 to TRBJ2-1; TRBD1 or TRBD2 may be the D gene (7 bases each). Germline CDR1 reads MRHNA; CDR2 reads SNTAGT. V was shortened by 6 bases and J by 9 bases, with 15 bases between the two germline ends. CDR3 length equals 13 residues. This chain's CDR3 is CASRITGEGEQFF. The CDR3 nucleotides are TGTGCCAGCAGAATAACAGGGGAGGGTGAGCAGTTCTTC.

The J gene is TRBJ1-2, the V gene TRBV4-1; 7 bases fit TRBD1. With 2 bases clipped from V and 3 bases from J, the junction kept 3 bases outside the gene matches. Germline V CDR1 and CDR2: MGHRA, YSYEKL. There are 14 residues in the CDR3. CDR3 DNA sequence: TGCGCCAGCAGCCAACGAGGGACAGACTATGGCTACACCTTC. Protein sequence: CASSQRGTDYGYTF.

With respect to this clone: The same CDR3 is also encoded by other DNA sequences in this sample. V is TRBV29-1 and J is TRBJ2-7; 9 bases are shared with TRBD2. The germline V gene encodes CDR1 SQVTM and CDR2 ANQGSEA. CDR3 size: 12 residues. Trimming took 4 bases from V and 3 from J; bases not matched to a gene: 1. The CDR3: CSVATSGYEQYF. Here the CDR3 DNA reads TGCAGCGTTGCGACTAGCGGCTACGAGCAGTACTTC.

The V and J genes are TRBV4-1 and TRBJ1-5; perhaps TRBD1 as D (5 bases). CDR3 length: 14 residues. The germline V and J ends were trimmed by 1 base and 4 bases, with 8 bases remaining between them. Germline CDR1 is MGHRA and CDR2 is YSYEKL. The CDR3 region has the DNA TGCGCCAGCAGCCAAGGACAGAGAAATCAGCCCCAGCATTTT. It codes for CASSQGQRNQPQHF.

This clone showed up just once. This sequence joins TRBV5-1 and TRBJ1-2; 9 bases map to TRBD1. The J segment lost 5 bases and the V segment lost 4 bases, leaving 9 bases of the junction unmatched. The germline V gene encodes CDR1 SGHRS and CDR2 YFSETQ. This CDR3 is 15 amino acids long. The chain's CDR3 is CASSPRTGVEYGYTF. In nucleotides, the CDR3 is TGCGCCAGCAGCCCAAGGACAGGGGTGGAGTATGGCTACACCTTC.

This chain joins TRBV27 and TRBJ2-7; maybe TRBD2 (6 bases). The CDR3 runs 14 residues. With 3 bases removed from V and 1 base from J, the gap between germline ends came to 10 bases. Germline CDR1 is MNHEY and CDR2 is SMNVEV (reference sequence). The CDR3 spells CASSFAGTSYEQYF. DNA of the CDR3: TGTGCCAGCAGTTTTGCCGGGACTTCCTACGAGCAGTACTTC.

The genes are TRBV2 and TRBJ2-5, with 7 bases lining up with TRBD2. This CDR3 has 13 residues. V shed 6 bases and J 9 bases; nucleotides not matched to a gene: 10. Germline CDR1 is SNHLY and CDR2 is FYNNEI. The CDR3 sequence is CASSPRGSGAQYF. CDR3 nucleotide sequence: TGTGCCAGCAGCCCGCGGGGGTCGGGGGCCCAGTACTTC.

This clone was seen just once. The chain joins TRBV28 to TRBJ1-3; TRBD1 aligns across 7 bases. The CDR3 consists of 13 residues. V gave up 6 bases and J gave up 1 base; unmatched junction bases: 0. Germline CDR1 and CDR2: MDHEN and SYDVKM. As DNA, the CDR3 is TGTGCCAGCAGGGGACAGTCTGGAAACACCATATATTTT. Its protein product is CASRGQSGNTIYF.